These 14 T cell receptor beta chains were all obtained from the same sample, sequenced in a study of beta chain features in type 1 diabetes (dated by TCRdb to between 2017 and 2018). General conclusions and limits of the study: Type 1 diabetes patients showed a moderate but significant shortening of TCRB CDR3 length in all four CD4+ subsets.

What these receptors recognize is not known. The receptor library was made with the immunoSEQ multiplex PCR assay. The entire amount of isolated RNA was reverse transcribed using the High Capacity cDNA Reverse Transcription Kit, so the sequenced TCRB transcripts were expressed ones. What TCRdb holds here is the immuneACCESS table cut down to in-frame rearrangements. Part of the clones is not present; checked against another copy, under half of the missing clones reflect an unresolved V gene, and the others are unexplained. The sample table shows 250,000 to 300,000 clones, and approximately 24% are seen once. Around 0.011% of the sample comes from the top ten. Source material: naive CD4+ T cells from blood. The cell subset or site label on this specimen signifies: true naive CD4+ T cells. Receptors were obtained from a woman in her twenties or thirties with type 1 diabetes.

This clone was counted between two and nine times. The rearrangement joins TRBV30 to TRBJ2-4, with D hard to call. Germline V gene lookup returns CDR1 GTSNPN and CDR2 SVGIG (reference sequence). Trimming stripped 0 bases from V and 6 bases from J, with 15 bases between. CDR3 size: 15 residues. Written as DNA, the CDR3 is TGTGCCTGGAGTGTTGGTTTGGGCTCCGGAAACATTCAGTACTTC. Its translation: CAWSVGLGSGNIQYF.

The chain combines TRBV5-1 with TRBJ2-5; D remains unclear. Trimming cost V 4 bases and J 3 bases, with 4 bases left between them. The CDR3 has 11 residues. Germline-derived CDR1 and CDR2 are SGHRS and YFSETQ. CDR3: CASSEEETQYF. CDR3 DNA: TGCGCCAGCAGCGAGGAAGAGACCCAGTACTTC.

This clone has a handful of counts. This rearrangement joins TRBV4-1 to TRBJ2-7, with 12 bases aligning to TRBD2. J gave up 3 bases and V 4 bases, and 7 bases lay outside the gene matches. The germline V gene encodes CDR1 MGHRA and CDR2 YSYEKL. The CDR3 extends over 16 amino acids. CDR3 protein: CASSRGGLAGFYEQYF. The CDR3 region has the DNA TGCGCCAGCAGCCGAGGAGGACTAGCGGGGTTCTACGAGCAGTACTTC.

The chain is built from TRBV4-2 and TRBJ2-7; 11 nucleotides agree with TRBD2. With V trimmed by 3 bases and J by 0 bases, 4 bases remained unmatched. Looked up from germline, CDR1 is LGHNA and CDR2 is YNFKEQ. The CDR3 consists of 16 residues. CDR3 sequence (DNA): TGTGCCAGCAGCCAGGGACTAGCGGCTAACTCCTACGAGCAGTACTTC. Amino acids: CASSQGLAANSYEQYF.

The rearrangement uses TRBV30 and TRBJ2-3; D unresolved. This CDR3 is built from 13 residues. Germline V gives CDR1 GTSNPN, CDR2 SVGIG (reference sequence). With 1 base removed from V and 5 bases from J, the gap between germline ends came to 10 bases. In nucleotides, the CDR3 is TGTGCCTGGAGTGGCGCTGTCGGAGATACGCAGTATTTT. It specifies CAWSGAVGDTQYF.

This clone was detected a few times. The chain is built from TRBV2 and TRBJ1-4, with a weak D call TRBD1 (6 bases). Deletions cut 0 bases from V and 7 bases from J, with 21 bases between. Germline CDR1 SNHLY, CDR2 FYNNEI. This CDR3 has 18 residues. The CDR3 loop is CASSEALRGRGKSEKLFF. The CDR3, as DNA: TGTGCCAGCAGTGAAGCGTTGAGGGGCAGGGGAAAAAGTGAAAAACTGTTTTTT.

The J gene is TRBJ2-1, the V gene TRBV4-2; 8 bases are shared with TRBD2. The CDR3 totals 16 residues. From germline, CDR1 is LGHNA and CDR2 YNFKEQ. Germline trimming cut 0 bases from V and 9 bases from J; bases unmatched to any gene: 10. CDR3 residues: CASSQDSGGRLAEQFF. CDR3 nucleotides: TGTGCCAGCAGCCAAGATTCGGGCGGGAGGTTAGCTGAGCAGTTCTTC.

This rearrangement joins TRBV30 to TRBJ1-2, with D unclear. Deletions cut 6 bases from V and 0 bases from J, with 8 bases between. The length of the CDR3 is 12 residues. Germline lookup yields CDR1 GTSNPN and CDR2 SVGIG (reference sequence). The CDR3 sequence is CACRETNYGYTF. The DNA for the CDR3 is TGTGCCTGCCGGGAGACTAACTATGGCTACACCTTC. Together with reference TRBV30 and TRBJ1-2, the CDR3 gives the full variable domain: SQTIHQWPATLVQPVGSPLSLECTVEGTSNPNLYWYRQAAGRGLQLLFYSVGIGQISSEVPQNLSASRPQDRQFILSSKKLLLSDSGFYLCACRETNYGYTFGSGTRLTVV.

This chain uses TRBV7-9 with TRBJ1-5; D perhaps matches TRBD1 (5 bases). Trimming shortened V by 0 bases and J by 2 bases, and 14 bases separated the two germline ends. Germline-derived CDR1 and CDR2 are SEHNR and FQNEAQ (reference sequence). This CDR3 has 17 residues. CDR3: CASSLASGGTGNQPQHF. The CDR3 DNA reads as TGTGCCAGCAGCTTAGCGTCCGGGGGTACGGGCAATCAGCCCCAGCATTTT.

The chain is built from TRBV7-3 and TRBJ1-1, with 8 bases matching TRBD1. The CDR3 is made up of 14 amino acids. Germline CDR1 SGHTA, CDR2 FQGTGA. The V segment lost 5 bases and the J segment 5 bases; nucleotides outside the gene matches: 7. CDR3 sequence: CASSRDRGGTEAFF. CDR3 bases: TGTGCCAGCAGCCGCGACAGGGGTGGGACTGAAGCTTTCTTT.

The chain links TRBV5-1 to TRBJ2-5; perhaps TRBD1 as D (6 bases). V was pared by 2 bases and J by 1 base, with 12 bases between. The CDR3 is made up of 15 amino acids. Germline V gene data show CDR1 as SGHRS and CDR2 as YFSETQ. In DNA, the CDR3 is TGCGCCAGCAGCTTTTTTGCAGGGGCCCAAGAGACCCAGTACTTC. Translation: CASSFFAGAQETQYF.

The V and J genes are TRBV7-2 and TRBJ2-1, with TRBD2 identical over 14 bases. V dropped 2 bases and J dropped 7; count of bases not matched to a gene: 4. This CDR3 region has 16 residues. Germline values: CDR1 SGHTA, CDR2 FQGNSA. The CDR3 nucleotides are TGTGCCAGCAGCTTAAGACTAGCGGGAGGGCGTAATGAGCAGTTCTTC. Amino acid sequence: CASSLRLAGGRNEQFF.

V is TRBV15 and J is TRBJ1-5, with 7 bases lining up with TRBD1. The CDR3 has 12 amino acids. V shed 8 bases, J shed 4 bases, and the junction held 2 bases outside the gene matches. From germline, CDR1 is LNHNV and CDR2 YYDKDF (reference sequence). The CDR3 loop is CATAQGNQPQHF. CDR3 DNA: TGTGCCACCGCACAGGGGAATCAGCCCCAGCATTTT.

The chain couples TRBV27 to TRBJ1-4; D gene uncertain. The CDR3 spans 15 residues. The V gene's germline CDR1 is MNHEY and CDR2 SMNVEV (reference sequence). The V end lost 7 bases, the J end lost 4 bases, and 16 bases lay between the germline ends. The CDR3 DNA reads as TGTGCCAGCACCCAGATGGGCCAAGATAATGAAAAACTGTTTTTT. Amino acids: CASTQMGQDNEKLFF.